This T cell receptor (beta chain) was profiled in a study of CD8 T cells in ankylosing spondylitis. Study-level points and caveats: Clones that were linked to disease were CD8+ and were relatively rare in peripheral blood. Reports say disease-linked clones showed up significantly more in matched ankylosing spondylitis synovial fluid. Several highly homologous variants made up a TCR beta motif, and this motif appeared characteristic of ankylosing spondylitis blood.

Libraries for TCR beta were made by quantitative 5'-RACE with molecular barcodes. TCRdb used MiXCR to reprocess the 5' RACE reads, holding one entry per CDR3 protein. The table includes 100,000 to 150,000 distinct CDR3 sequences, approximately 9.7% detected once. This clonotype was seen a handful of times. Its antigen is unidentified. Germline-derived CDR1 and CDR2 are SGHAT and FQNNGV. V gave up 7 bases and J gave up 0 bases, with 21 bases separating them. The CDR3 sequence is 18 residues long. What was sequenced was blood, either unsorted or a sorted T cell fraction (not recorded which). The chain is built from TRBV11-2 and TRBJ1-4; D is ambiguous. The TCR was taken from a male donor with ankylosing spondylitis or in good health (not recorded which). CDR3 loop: CASTAGYSTGATNEKLFF. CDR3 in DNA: TGTGCCAGCACAGCGGGGTACTCCACGGGAGCAACTAATGAAAAACTGTTTTTT.